This entry features one T cell receptor beta chain sequence. No cognate antigen has been identified for it. No base quality information exists; no much larger clone differs at one position. These data come from a study of cytomegalovirus exposure and HLA in healthy donors (dated by TCRdb to about 2017). With regard to the full study: In an earlier analysis of about 560 of the donors, less than 350 Gb of sequence data and just under 120 million unique TCR beta sequences from 180 million or so T cells were reported. HLA typing included class I and class II loci at four-digit resolution. In a later genetic analysis, genome-wide SNP genotypes for about three fifths of the roughly 670 donors were used, and that subset was treated as a discovery cohort. A later analysis re-analyzed previously published TCR beta repertoires from several hundred donors and added high-resolution HLA genotyping to study TCR occurrence patterns. Along with the roughly 670-subject first cohort, a separate validation cohort of over 90 different subjects was used. The genetic ancestry cluster associated with self-reported Caucasian donors included 80% to 90% of the roughly 390 genotyped donors. Around 320 gigabases of sequencing data and 70 million to 85 million unique TCR sequences were included in an early release covering about 620 HLA-typed donors. The study was designed to test whether signatures of past pathogen exposure could be identified by cataloging public T cell receptors. Typing coverage varied by locus: roughly 620-640 donors for A, B, C, DRB1 and DQB1; more than 500 for DQA1; around 570 for DPA1; roughly 450 for DPB1. Four to six DR-DQ haplotypes were handled as single units for association and clustering because linkage in the cohort was strong. Rather than using new phenotypic data, the later analysis identified candidate immune exposures from TCR beta sequences and from how often those sequences occurred across donors. The study used immunosequencing to profile the T cell repertoires of some 600 subjects and linked those repertoires to cytomegalovirus serostatus. To decide whether each TCR beta V gene segment behaved as functional or pseudogenic, an earlier analysis of nearly 600 of the donors relied on high-throughput TCR beta sequencing. On average, over 200,000 unique TCR beta nucleotide sequences were sequenced per donor among roughly 430 genotyped donors of the cohort, with roughly 19% of those sequences being non-productive. To predict cytomegalovirus infection status, the study brought together high-throughput TCR immunosequencing, statistical association of individual TCRs with disease status, and machine learning. All discovery cohort repertoires had been generated using a single sequencing platform. Donor age, sex, ethnicity and CMV serostatus were collected together with the repertoire data. Summary of the overall study and its limitations: Specific HLA alleles were associated with 18,000 or so TCR beta sequences at a false discovery rate of 0.05 in a later analysis. A further reported finding was that TCR beta sequences accurately predicted the HLA-A and HLA-B alleles for most subjects in the first cohort. The authors suggested that the approach could potentially be generalized to other disease states and immunological phenotypes. The cohort was sequenced for TCR beta chains only, and without alpha or paired-chain data the features that could be detected were limited. Because HLA typing was missing for some donors at each locus, association tests included only the typed subset. The earlier analysis of approximately 590 of the donors excluded some 16 rarely observed V segments, including chromosome 9 orphons, because counts were too low. In a later analysis, TCR association rates were found to vary across HLA loci, with the most associated TCRs seen for DRB1 alleles and the fewest for HLA-C alleles. A later analysis reported that several top co-occurrence clusters appeared linked to parvovirus B19, influenza, CMV and Epstein-Barr virus. A total of fewer than 200 TCR beta chains were listed by the study as associated with cytomegalovirus. A few of the identified cytomegalovirus-associated TCR beta chains were confirmed in vitro to be specific for cytomegalovirus antigens. Most CMV-associated TCR beta chains appeared to be HLA-restricted in a later analysis, and the HLA associations seemed to be driven largely by CMV exposure. Correlated functional status among segregating V segments might be attributable to linkage disequilibrium, but an unknown experimental factor could not be ruled out. The only immune exposure information available for the cohort was CMV serostatus. In both the original and validation cohorts, the classifier was reported to diagnose cytomegalovirus status with high specificity and sensitivity. An earlier analysis of approximately 590 of the donors showed that most TCR beta V segments appeared in productive rearrangements either about 87% or about 30% of the time, which broadly matched IMGT annotations. The sequencing pipeline was judged likely to have produced a cluster of highly shared sequence variants as a technical artifact. A later genetic analysis reported fewer N-insertions in productive TCRs among donors in an Asian-associated ancestry cluster than the roughly 640-donor mean. A later analysis found that HLA-associated TCR beta chains were more clonally expanded and had lower generation probabilities than equally common non-associated chains. Some IMGT-functional V segments, including TRBV6-2 and TRBV6-3, could not be distinguished by the 87-base-pair reads and were therefore excluded. Sequencing depth was assumed to be roughly uniform across donors in the presence/absence analyses, though that assumption may not hold. V-gene and J-gene trimming of TCR beta chains was associated with a missense DCLRE1C variant in a later genetic analysis, and the association was replicated in an independent cohort. Across donors, most TCR sequences were observed very rarely, whereas some public TCRs were present in many individuals. When HLA alleles, especially DR and DQ, strongly co-occurred, TCR associations were difficult to assign to individual alleles.

The cohort comprised 666 healthy bone marrow donors. At the time of sampling, every cohort member was nominally healthy, though immune exposures that went unrecorded were likely present. The donor was CMV seronegative and belonged to the group of approximately 320 seronegative cohort members. A peripheral blood sample was provided by each donor, and peripheral blood mononuclear cells were used for TCR beta sequencing. The Qiagen DNeasy Blood Extraction Kit was used to extract genomic DNA from the blood cell samples. Receptors were amplified or captured by the immunoSEQ multiplex PCR assay. A mixture of 60 forward primers for TCR Vbeta segments and 13 reverse primers for TCR Jbeta segments was used in the multiplex PCR. Amplification of the CDR3 region of rearranged TCR beta genes was performed with a multiplex PCR assay on genomic DNA. The Illumina HiSeq System was used to sequence the amplified TCR beta libraries as 87-base-pair reads. The original pipeline was this. A later analysis counted about 76 million unique TCR beta chains across the 690 or so repertoires, and approximately 11 million of these chains were shared by at least two donors. To remove PCR and sequencing errors, raw reads were error-corrected and collapsed into unique sequences using a nearest-neighbor algorithm that merged closely related sequences. CDR3 sequences were aligned to IMGT reference sequences to assign V, D and J gene segments. For a sequence to be retained, at least a six-nucleotide match to both a V gene segment and a J gene segment was required. Rearrangements were classified as productive when the CDR3 lacked stop codons and remained in frame with V and J, and all other rearrangements were classified as non-productive. Following IMGT convention, CDR3 was defined as the stretch from the second conserved V-encoded cysteine to the conserved J-encoded phenylalanine. Sequences without an unambiguous match to a single V gene segment were excluded from the earlier analysis of approximately 600 of the donors. An earlier analysis of some 610 of the donors called V segments functional above 56.7% productive rearrangements and segregating when the between-donor standard deviation exceeded 5%. To diagnose cytomegalovirus status from the catalog of TCR beta chain sequences, a statistical classification framework was built. V and J gene assignment, in a later analysis, came from comparing TCR nucleotide sequences with IMGT/GENE-DB human TR gene sequences. The TCRdist pipeline was used in a later analysis to assign CDR3 sequences and most-parsimonious VDJ recombination scenarios. A later analysis defined each TCR beta chain by its CDR3 amino acid sequence plus V-gene family, and excluded reads lacking a unique V-gene family. To address suspected cross-contamination and a sequencing artifact, a later analysis removed 550 to 750 highly shared, low-generation-probability nucleotide sequences. In a later analysis, a clonal expansion index for each public chain was calculated from normalized within-repertoire ranks of inferred template counts. A later analysis computed generation probabilities with a VDJ recombination model fitted to out-of-frame rearrangements, and checked the results against IGoR. In a later analysis, TCR-TCR, TCR-HLA and TCR-CMV co-occurrence was scored with hypergeometric tests, and a repertoire-size bias correction was applied to TCR pairs. False discovery rates were estimated in a later analysis by permuting HLA or CMV assignments 20 times. A later analysis grouped co-occurring TCRs with DBSCAN, adding TCRdist sequence similarity when clustering within HLA-allele-positive subsets. Repertoires with fewer than 30,000 or more than 120,000 public chains, plus five repertoires with anomalous nucleotide sharing, were excluded from co-occurrence clustering. The source is immuneACCESS, and TCRdb retained only in-frame sequences with V and J called. Part of the clones is not carried over; for the studies checked, unresolved V genes explain less than half of this, and the remainder is unexplained. The V and J calls and clone size were taken over from that table, and D and trimming were inferred from the DNA. For this sample the table gives 100,000 to 150,000 clones, of which about 79% were detected only once. Clones ranked in the top ten supply 2% to 3% of the sample.

CDR1 ENHRY and CDR2 SYGVKD are derived from the germline V gene. V has 6 bases trimmed and J has 8 bases trimmed; junction bases matching no gene number 3. The CDR3 contains 13 residues, cysteine and phenylalanine counted. Only the CDR3 part of the read is kept: 39 bases, read in frame from the first base. The chain is assembled from TRBV10-3 and TRBJ1-4, with TRBD1 matching 10 junction bases. The sequencing sample was made of PBMCs. This TCR derives from a man between 45 and 60 years old in good health and CMV-seronegative. The CDR3 has the sequence CAISGTGEEKLFF. In nucleotides, the sequence is TGTGCCATCAGCGGGACAGGGGAAGAAAAACTGTTTTTT.